The 14 T cell receptor beta chains listed next were all sequenced from one sample in a study of T cell responses to AZD1222 COVID-19 vaccine. Libraries were prepared by immunoSEQ multiplex PCR; TCRdb keeps only in-frame clonotypes and omits some of them. The table includes about 80,000 clones, approximately 90% detected once. The starting material was peripheral blood, obtained 28 days after the second AZD1222 dose. The receptors originated from an adult who received the AZD1222 COVID-19 vaccine.

V gene TRBV7-2 combines with J gene TRBJ1-1, with D possibly matching TRBD1 (5 bases). Between the trimmed V and J ends, which lost 4 bases and 8 bases, there was a span of 14 bases. The V gene's germline CDR1 is SGHTA and CDR2 FQGNSA. There are 13 residues in the CDR3. This CDR3 reads CASSSPRGVEAFF. In DNA, the CDR3 is TGTGCCAGCAGCTCGCCGCGGGGGGTGGAAGCTTTCTTT.

The rearrangement joins TRBV5-4 to TRBJ1-2, with 7 bases lining up with TRBD1. Germline assignment: CDR1 SGHNT and CDR2 YYREEE (reference sequence). After removal of 0 bases from V and 5 bases from J, the junction contained 7 bases not matched to a gene. The CDR3 is made up of 15 amino acids. The CDR3 protein is CASSLVGQRYYGYTF. The CDR3 DNA reads TGTGCCAGCAGCTTGGTGGGACAGAGATATTATGGCTACACCTTC.

The CDR3 DNA reads as TGTGCCAGCTCCGGGACTAGCGGGAGCATACAAGAGACCCAGTACTTC. This gives the protein CASSGTSGSIQETQYF. The J gene is TRBJ2-5, the V gene TRBV18; 14 bases agree with TRBD2. The CDR3 spans 16 residues. The germline V gene encodes CDR1 KGHSH and CDR2 LQKENI. J was trimmed by 2 bases and V by 6 bases; bases with no gene match: 5. The full variable domain, completed using reference TRBV18 and TRBJ2-5, is NAGVMQNPRHLVRRRGQEARLRCSPMKGHSHVYWYRQLPEEGLKFMVYLQKENIIDESGMPKERFSAEFPKEGPSILRIQQVVRGDSAAYFCASSGTSGSIQETQYFGPGTRLLVL.

The CDR3 DNA follows: TGTGCCAGCAGCCAGGATGGCAACGCCCATAATTCACCCCTCCACTTT. Residues: CASSQDGNAHNSPLHF. The J gene is TRBJ1-6, the V gene TRBV3-1 (or the pseudogene TRBV3-2); D is unresolved. The germline V and J ends were trimmed by 3 bases and 5 bases, with 14 bases remaining between them. CDR3 size: 16 residues. The germline gives CDR1 LGHDT, CDR2 YNNKEL (reference sequence).

This rearrangement joins TRBV3-1 (or the pseudogene TRBV3-2) to TRBJ2-1; TRBD2 might be the D (5 bases). The CDR3 contains 16 residues. V was cut by 0 bases and J by 2 bases, with 11 bases left in between. The V gene's germline CDR1 is LGHDT and CDR2 YNNKEL (reference sequence). CDR3 amino acids: CASSQDTRRPYNEQFF. Written as DNA, the CDR3 is TGTGCCAGCAGCCAAGATACCAGGAGGCCCTACAATGAGCAGTTCTTC.

The V gene is TRBV7-9, the J gene TRBJ1-1; 8 bases are a match to TRBD1. Trimming took 5 bases from V and 5 from J; bases not matched to a gene: 7. CDR1 and CDR2 (germline): SEHNR, FQNEAQ (reference sequence). The CDR3 loop spans 14 amino acids. The CDR3 DNA reads as TGTGCCAGCAGCCGCGACAGGGGTCGGACTGAAGCTTTCTTT. It encodes CASSRDRGRTEAFF.

The sample holds a few counts of this clone. This sequence joins TRBV29-1 and TRBJ2-7; D gene ambiguous. The V and J ends lost 5 bases and 1 base respectively, with 12 bases between them. The CDR3 extends over 13 amino acids. From germline, CDR1 is SQVTM and CDR2 ANQGSEA. The CDR3 is CSVITWMSYEQYF. In DNA form, the CDR3 reads TGCAGCGTTATCACTTGGATGTCCTACGAGCAGTACTTC.

This chain's CDR3 is CASSPKDRPRGYTF. CDR3 DNA sequence: TGTGCCAGCAGCCCAAAGGACAGACCGCGGGGCTACACCTTC. This chain connects TRBV3-1 (or the pseudogene TRBV3-2) to TRBJ1-2; maybe TRBD1 (6 bases). V was shortened by 4 bases and J by 8 bases, with 17 bases between the two germline ends. Germline-derived CDR1 and CDR2 are LGHDT and YNNKEL (reference sequence). This CDR3 has 14 residues.

Written as DNA, the CDR3 is TGTGCCAGCAGTGACTCGGGGGCGCGGGGCTACACCTTC. This sequence encodes CASSDSGARGYTF. The chain recombines TRBV6-4 with TRBJ1-2; D possibly corresponds to TRBD1 (6 bases). Between the trimmed V and J ends, which lost 0 bases and 8 bases, there was a span of 10 bases. This CDR3 is 13 amino acids long. From germline, CDR1 is MRHNA and CDR2 SNTAGT.

V gene TRBV29-1 combines with J gene TRBJ1-2, with TRBD1 matching 8 bases. V lost 6 bases to trimming and J lost 4 bases; unmatched junction nucleotides: 10. This CDR3 has 14 amino acids. Germline V gene data show CDR1 as SQVTM and CDR2 as ANQGSEA. CDR3 DNA sequence: TGCAGCGTGAAAGGGACAGGAGAAGTCTATGGCTACACCTTC. Translation gives CSVKGTGEVYGYTF.

The CDR3 here is CASSQQGASVDEQFF. As DNA, the CDR3 is TGCGCCAGCAGCCAACAAGGGGCTAGTGTCGATGAGCAGTTCTTC. This chain connects TRBV4-1 to TRBJ2-1; D is perhaps TRBD1 (5 bases). Trimming removed 2 bases at V and 8 bases at J, with 16 bases between. The CDR3 spans 15 residues. CDR1 is MGHRA and CDR2 is YSYEKL in the germline V gene.

J is TRBJ1-2 and V is TRBV10-3; the match to TRBD1 covers 9 bases. The CDR3 runs to 13 residues. From germline, CDR1 is ENHRY and CDR2 SYGVKD. J was trimmed by 7 bases and V by 5 bases; bases with no gene match: 5. In DNA form, the CDR3 reads TGTGCCATCAGTCCCGGGACAGGGTTTGGCTACACCTTC. It translates to CAISPGTGFGYTF.

In its sample, this clone was seen once. This chain connects TRBV5-1 to TRBJ2-7; possibly TRBD1 for D (6 bases). The CDR3 runs 18 residues. Germline loops: CDR1 SGHRS, CDR2 YFSETQ. V was cut by 4 bases and J by 5 bases, with 28 bases left in between. CDR3: CASSRPRVPGLGGHEQYF. CDR3 sequence (DNA): TGCGCCAGCAGCCGCCCCCGGGTCCCGGGGTTAGGGGGACACGAGCAGTACTTC.

V is TRBV10-3 and J is TRBJ1-1, with D hard to call. The CDR3 runs to 15 residues. Deletions cut 3 bases from V and 6 bases from J, with 17 bases between. The V gene's germline CDR1 is ENHRY and CDR2 SYGVKD. The chain's CDR3 is CAISDPLPGNAEAFF. The CDR3 coding sequence is TGTGCCATCAGTGATCCCCTTCCCGGTAACGCTGAAGCTTTCTTT.